Listed below are T cell receptor beta chains from one sample, sequenced in a study of early T cells in non-severe SARS-CoV-2 infection. TCRdb analysed the 5' RACE reads with MiXCR anew, one entry per CDR3 protein. This table holds 60,000 or so distinct CDR3 sequences, approximately 13% found once. Sample: whole blood. The receptors were sampled from an adult who was a healthcare worker with PCR-confirmed SARS-CoV-2 infection or an uninfected control (not recorded which). The CDR3 runs from the conserved cysteine through the conserved F or W. A D gene is named only where the DNA matches it firmly. Rows give clone size only sometimes, using once, few, many, or a class for an expanded clone.

clone size	J gene	V gene	D gene	CDR3 protein	CDR3 DNA
NA	TRBJ2-1	TRBV5-1	TRBD2	CASSPTSGGYNEQFF	TGCGCCAGCAGCCCGACTAGCGGAGGTTACAATGAGCAGTTCTTC
NA	TRBJ2-3	TRBV20-1	TRBD2	CSAKRTSGRAGTDTQYF	TGCAGTGCCAAGAGGACTAGCGGGAGGGCCGGCACAGATACGCAGTATTTT
few	TRBJ2-1	TRBV12-3/TRBV12-4	NA	CASRLTGGSYNEQFF	TGTGCCAGCAGACTCACAGGCGGATCCTACAATGAGCAGTTCTTC
NA	TRBJ2-7	TRBV5-1	NA	CASSSQGQAIEQYF	TGCGCCAGCAGCTCCCAGGGTCAAGCGATCGAGCAGTACTTC
NA	TRBJ1-6	TRBV4-1	TRBD1	CASSQEGRGLGSPLHF	TGCGCCAGCAGCCAAGAGGGCAGGGGGCTCGGTTCACCCCTCCACTTT
many	TRBJ2-1	TRBV7-9	TRBD1	CASSYGTGTLVHDEQFF	TGTGCCAGCAGCTACGGGACAGGGACGTTGGTGCACGATGAGCAGTTCTTC
NA	TRBJ2-7	TRBV6-1	NA	CASSSTGLSSYEQYF	TGTGCCAGCAGTTCTACGGGATTGAGCTCCTACGAGCAGTACTTC
NA	TRBJ1-1	TRBV18	NA	CASSPFYFSNTEAFF	TGTGCCAGCTCACCGTTTTATTTCAGTAACACTGAAGCTTTCTTT
NA	TRBJ2-7	TRBV19	NA	CASSISQVIDEQYF	TGTGCCAGTAGTATCTCACAGGTGATCGACGAGCAGTACTTC
many	TRBJ1-5	TRBV12-3/TRBV12-4	NA	CASSWGGNQPQHF	TGTGCCAGCAGTTGGGGGGGGAATCAGCCCCAGCATTTT
NA	TRBJ2-7	TRBV28	TRBD2	CASRHSSGSYEQYF	TGTGCCAGCAGGCATTCTAGCGGGAGTTACGAGCAGTACTTC
NA	TRBJ2-1	TRBV9	NA	CASSVDWRNEQFF	TGTGCCAGCAGCGTAGATTGGAGGAATGAGCAGTTCTTC
few	TRBJ2-7	TRBV12-3/TRBV12-4	NA	CASRSQGRTYEQYF	TGTGCCAGCAGGAGCCAGGGCCGGACCTACGAGCAGTACTTC
few	TRBJ2-7	TRBV12-2	NA	CASRLVSGGSPYEQYF	TGTGCAAGTCGCTTAGTTTCGGGCGGGTCTCCCTACGAGCAGTACTTC
NA	TRBJ2-1	TRBV10-3	NA	CAISETRDGNEQFF	TGTGCCATCAGTGAAACGCGGGACGGCAATGAGCAGTTCTTC
NA	TRBJ1-1	TRBV11-2	TRBD1	CASSSPRTGVNTEAFF	TGTGCCAGCAGCTCACCAAGGACAGGGGTGAACACTGAAGCTTTCTTT
many	TRBJ2-2	TRBV6-6	TRBD1	CAAHRDRGTGELFF	TGTGCCGCCCACCGGGACAGGGGCACCGGGGAGCTGTTTTTT
many	TRBJ1-6	TRBV7-9	NA	CASSLAGGQISPLHF	TGTGCCAGCAGCTTAGCGGGAGGACAGATATCACCCCTCCACTTT
many	TRBJ2-7	TRBV6-1	TRBD1	CASSERRGNYEQYF	TGTGCCAGCAGTGAGCGCAGGGGGAACTACGAGCAGTACTTC
few	TRBJ1-1	TRBV20-1	NA	CSARRVNTEAFF	TGCAGTGCTAGAAGGGTGAACACTGAAGCTTTCTTT
many	TRBJ2-3	TRBV4-2	TRBD2	CASSQDMAGETDTQYF	TGTGCCAGCAGCCAAGACATGGCGGGAGAAACAGATACGCAGTATTTT
NA	TRBJ2-3	TRBV7-2	NA	CASSFQGGQGDTQYF	TGTGCCAGCAGCTTTCAGGGGGGCCAGGGCGATACGCAGTATTTT
many	TRBJ1-1	TRBV4-1	NA	CASPRNTEAFF	TGCGCCAGCCCACGGAACACTGAAGCTTTCTTT
many	TRBJ2-7	TRBV5-1	TRBD1	CASSGQGTAYEQYF	TGCGCCAGCAGCGGACAGGGGACGGCCTACGAGCAGTACTTC
many	TRBJ2-1	TRBV12-3/TRBV12-4	TRBD2	CASSFSGGANEQFF	TGTGCCAGCAGTTTTAGCGGGGGGGCCAATGAGCAGTTCTTC
few	TRBJ2-7	TRBV29-1	TRBD1	CSARDRGEQYF	TGCAGCGCCCGGGACAGGGGCGAGCAGTACTTC
NA	TRBJ2-7	TRBV18	TRBD1	CASSAGTGGIYEQYF	TGTGCCAGCTCAGCCGGGACAGGGGGTATTTACGAGCAGTACTTC
few	TRBJ2-3	TRBV7-2	NA	CASSAGFRVGGTDTQYF	TGTGCCAGCAGCGCAGGATTTAGAGTGGGGGGCACAGATACGCAGTATTTT
NA	TRBJ1-1	TRBV3-1	NA	CASSRSGGSTEAFF	TGTGCCAGCAGCCGGAGCGGGGGAAGTACTGAAGCTTTCTTT
NA	TRBJ1-3	TRBV7-2	NA	CASSPLSGNTIYF	TGTGCCAGCAGCCCTCTCTCTGGAAACACCATATATTTT
many	TRBJ2-5	TRBV7-2	TRBD2	CASRRNLAGETQYF	TGTGCCAGCAGACGAAACCTAGCGGGAGAGACCCAGTACTTC
few	TRBJ1-2	TRBV4-1	TRBD1	CASSLTGIEGYTF	TGCGCCAGCAGCCTGACAGGGATAGAAGGCTACACCTTC
NA	TRBJ2-4	TRBV28	NA	CASSLHMANIQYF	TGTGCCAGCAGTTTGCACATGGCAAACATTCAGTACTTC
many	TRBJ2-2	TRBV13	TRBD2	CASSLEGTSSGELFF	TGTGCCAGCAGCTTAGAGGGGACTAGTTCCGGGGAGCTGTTTTTT
NA	TRBJ1-1	TRBV29-1	NA	CSVGDRIEAFF	TGCAGCGTTGGAGACAGGATTGAAGCTTTCTTT
many	TRBJ1-3	TRBV29-1	NA	CSVGDRRSGNTIYF	TGCAGCGTCGGGGACCGACGCTCTGGAAACACCATATATTTT
NA	TRBJ2-7	TRBV5-5	TRBD2	CASSWGSGETTYEQYF	TGTGCCAGCAGCTGGGGTAGCGGGGAAACTACCTACGAGCAGTACTTC
few	TRBJ1-5	TRBV19	TRBD1	CASSAQDRGDRQPQHF	TGTGCCAGTAGTGCACAAGACAGGGGAGATCGTCAGCCCCAGCATTTT
many	TRBJ2-6	TRBV6-1	NA	CASSTVSGANVLTF	TGTGCCAGCAGCACGGTGTCTGGGGCCAACGTCCTGACTTTC
many	TRBJ2-2	TRBV7-6	TRBD2	CASSLDGGSGELFF	TGTGCCAGCAGCTTGGATGGCGGGAGCGGGGAGCTGTTTTTT
many	TRBJ2-1	TRBV5-1	NA	CASSLSNRVDEQFF	TGCGCCAGCAGCTTGAGCAACAGGGTGGATGAGCAGTTCTTC
many	TRBJ1-1	TRBV7-8	NA	CASSLVPKGVTEAFF	TGTGCCAGCAGCTTAGTCCCGAAAGGGGTGACTGAAGCTTTCTTT
many	TRBJ2-1	TRBV20-1	NA	CSARVSNEQFF	TGCAGTGCTAGAGTCAGCAATGAGCAGTTCTTC
many	TRBJ1-6	TRBV7-2	NA	CASSLPGQTGHF	TGTGCCAGCAGCCTCCCCGGACAGACGGGGCACTTT
NA	TRBJ1-1	TRBV12-3/TRBV12-4	NA	CASSHRPSTEAFF	TGTGCCAGCAGTCATAGGCCTTCCACTGAAGCTTTCTTT
many	TRBJ1-6	TRBV6-1	TRBD1	CASSNNRGQNSPLHF	TGTGCCAGCAGTAACAACAGGGGGCAAAATTCACCCCTCCACTTT
many	TRBJ2-3	TRBV4-3	NA	CASSQEIGHTQYF	TGCGCCAGCAGCCAAGAAATCGGGCATACGCAGTATTTT
many	TRBJ2-7	TRBV19	TRBD2	CASSRKTSGTIYEQYF	TGTGCCAGTAGTAGGAAGACTAGCGGGACTATTTACGAGCAGTACTTC
many	TRBJ1-1	TRBV27	TRBD1	CASSIAGQGAEAFF	TGTGCCAGCAGTATCGCGGGACAGGGAGCGGAAGCTTTCTTT
many	TRBJ2-3	TRBV6-4	NA	CASSDSKLGGLSTDTQYF	TGTGCCAGCAGTGACTCGAAGTTGGGCGGCCTCTCCACAGATACGCAGTATTTT
few	TRBJ1-5	TRBV2	NA	CASSPDSNQPQHF	TGTGCCAGCAGTCCGGACAGCAATCAGCCCCAGCATTTT
NA	TRBJ1-5	TRBV15	TRBD1	CATSRGQGDQPQHF	TGTGCCACCAGCAGAGGACAGGGAGATCAGCCCCAGCATTTT
NA	TRBJ2-7	TRBV13	NA	CASTLKGTSRAYEQYF	TGTGCCAGCACCTTAAAGGGGACGAGCAGGGCCTACGAGCAGTACTTC
few	TRBJ1-2	TRBV7-9	TRBD1	CASSMDRGDYGYTF	TGTGCCAGCAGCATGGACAGGGGGGACTATGGCTACACCTTC
NA	TRBJ1-2	TRBV9	NA	CASSDLWKNGYTF	TGTGCCAGCAGCGACTTATGGAAGAATGGCTACACCTTC
many	TRBJ1-5	TRBV7-8	TRBD1	CASSPQTGYGQPQHF	TGTGCCAGCAGCCCACAGACAGGGTATGGTCAGCCCCAGCATTTT
many	TRBJ2-5	TRBV11-2	NA	CASSSPGRQTQYF	TGTGCCAGCAGCTCTCCGGGGAGGCAGACCCAGTACTTC
many	TRBJ1-2	TRBV18	TRBD1	CASSPSGTGTSYGYTF	TGTGCCAGCTCACCTTCCGGGACAGGAACCTCCTATGGCTACACCTTC
NA	TRBJ2-1	TRBV30	TRBD2	CASGRDGSYNEQFF	TGTGCCTCGGGGAGGGATGGCTCCTACAATGAGCAGTTCTTC
NA	TRBJ1-1	TRBV5-1	TRBD1	CASSWGQGGTEAFF	TGCGCCAGCAGCTGGGGACAGGGGGGAACTGAAGCTTTCTTT